Listed here are 13 T cell receptor beta chains from one sample, sequenced in a study of T cell responses to AZD1222 COVID-19 vaccine. Clones were read by immunoSEQ multiplex PCR, and TCRdb kept only the in-frame ones, dropping some. Of roughly 120,000 clones listed, just over 85% were seen once; the top ten hold under 20%. The sample consisted of peripheral blood, taken on day 0 of MenACWY control vaccination. The receptors were sampled from an adult in good health.

The J gene is TRBJ2-4, the V gene TRBV3-1 (or the pseudogene TRBV3-2), with TRBD2 matching 9 bases. J was trimmed by 2 bases and V by 0 bases; bases with no gene match: 14. The CDR3 covers 20 residues. Germline values: CDR1 LGHDT, CDR2 YNNKEL (reference sequence). The CDR3 spells CASSQEVTREGHDSKNIQYF. The CDR3 region has the DNA TGTGCCAGCAGCCAAGAAGTGACGCGGGAGGGCCACGATTCCAAAAACATTCAGTACTTC.

V and J are TRBV7-3 and TRBJ2-2; D is unresolved. The CDR3 is 14 residues long. The V and J ends lost 1 base and 7 bases respectively, with 10 bases between them. From germline, CDR1 is SGHTA and CDR2 FQGTGA. CDR3 DNA: TGTGCCAGCAGCTTAATCCCCCAGGACGGGGAGCTGTTTTTT. Translated, it gives CASSLIPQDGELFF.

The chain employs TRBV28 and TRBJ2-7; 10 bases match TRBD2. CDR1 is MDHEN, CDR2 SYDVKM, per germline. CDR3 size: 14 residues. Trimming at V came to 5 bases and at J to 10 bases, leaving 11 bases not matched to a gene. In DNA form, the CDR3 reads TGTGCCAGCAGTCCCGGCATTAGCGGGAGGCAACAGTACTTC. It encodes CASSPGISGRQQYF.

This chain's CDR3 is CASSERAPGREKLFF. CDR3 in DNA: TGCGCCAGCAGTGAACGGGCCCCTGGGAGGGAAAAACTGTTTTTT. The V gene is TRBV10-2, the J gene TRBJ1-4; no firm D call. V gave up 3 bases and J gave up 8 bases, with 16 bases separating them. Germline assignment: CDR1 WSHSY and CDR2 SAAADI. The CDR3 is made up of 15 amino acids.

The gene calls are TRBV19 and TRBJ1-2; maybe TRBD1 (5 bases). Deletions cut 5 bases from V and 7 bases from J, with 14 bases between. Germline CDR1 LNHDA, CDR2 SQIVND (reference sequence). This CDR3 has 13 residues. The CDR3 DNA sequence: TGTGCCAGTAGTGTTCGGGGGATAATTGGCTACACCTTC. Translation gives CASSVRGIIGYTF.

The V gene is TRBV28, the J gene TRBJ2-4, with a tentative D call TRBD1 (5 bases). The CDR3 loop spans 13 amino acids. CDR1 MDHEN and CDR2 SYDVKM come from the germline V gene. V gave up 5 bases and J gave up 6 bases, with 11 bases separating them. Here the CDR3 reads CASSRRQLNIQYF. The DNA of the CDR3 is TGTGCCAGCAGTCGGAGACAGTTAAACATTCAGTACTTC.

The chain couples TRBV24-1 to TRBJ2-2, with D tentatively TRBD2 (5 bases). CDR1 is KGHDR and CDR2 is SFDVKD in the germline V gene. The CDR3 totals 15 residues. The V gene lost 8 bases and the J gene lost 4 bases, with 16 bases spanning the gap. The CDR3 sequence is CATKSAGAATGELFF. CDR3 sequence (DNA): TGTGCCACCAAATCGGCGGGCGCGGCCACCGGGGAGCTGTTTTTT.

The V and J genes are TRBV27 and TRBJ2-3; maybe TRBD1 (6 bases). V lost 5 bases, J lost 3 bases, and 12 bases lay in between. Germline V gives CDR1 MNHEY, CDR2 SMNVEV (reference sequence). The CDR3 covers 14 residues. DNA of the CDR3: TGTGCCAGCAGTCAGGGACACAGAACAGATACGCAGTATTTT. Translating it yields CASSQGHRTDTQYF.

There are a few counts of this clone. The CDR3 region is CASSLSGTTQETQYF. For the CDR3, the DNA is TGTGCCAGCAGCCTATCCGGGACTACCCAAGAGACCCAGTACTTC. The chain carries TRBV7-9 and TRBJ2-5; TRBD2 agrees at 7 bases. CDR1 and CDR2 from the germline V gene are SEHNR and FQNEAQ (reference sequence). V lost 5 bases to trimming and J lost 1 base; unmatched junction nucleotides: 7. The CDR3 runs 15 residues.

The chain has TRBV4-1 and TRBJ2-7; the match to TRBD1 covers 7 bases. After removal of 4 bases from V and 6 bases from J, the junction contained 12 bases not matched to a gene. The V gene's germline CDR1 is MGHRA and CDR2 YSYEKL. CDR3 length: 15 amino acids. The CDR3 region is CASSLLGQPQSEQYF. CDR3 DNA sequence: TGCGCCAGCAGCCTATTGGGACAGCCCCAGAGCGAGCAGTACTTC.

The J gene is TRBJ1-1, the V gene TRBV5-1; D possibly corresponds to TRBD1 (6 bases). This CDR3 spans 14 amino acids. Germline CDR1 and CDR2: SGHRS and YFSETQ. The V and J ends lost 4 bases and 2 bases respectively, with 12 bases between them. Here the CDR3 DNA reads TGCGCCAGCAGCCCAACAGGGAGAAACACTGAAGCTTTCTTT. The encoded protein is CASSPTGRNTEAFF.

There are a few counts of this clone. The chain links TRBV5-4 to TRBJ2-3; D is unclear. V was cut by 9 bases and J by 6 bases, with 23 bases left in between. The CDR3 consists of 15 residues. CDR1 is SGHNT, CDR2 YYREEE, per germline (reference sequence). The chain's CDR3 is CATNPGRFVPDTQYF. The CDR3 DNA reads TGTGCCACAAACCCTGGGCGGTTTGTCCCGGATACGCAGTATTTT.

There are a few counts of this clone. The chain uses TRBV25-1 and TRBJ2-3, with D perhaps TRBD1 (5 bases). This CDR3 spans 15 amino acids. Germline V lookup: CDR1 MGHDK, CDR2 SYGVNS. The V and J ends lost 6 bases and 5 bases respectively, with 18 bases between them. The CDR3: CASSLTPGREDTQYF. CDR3 bases: TGTGCCAGCAGCCTAACCCCGGGCAGGGAAGATACGCAGTATTTT.